These 31 T cell receptor beta chains were all obtained from the same sample, sequenced in a study of blood T cell repertoires in COVID-19 (TCRdb year 2020). The method behind the library was the immunoSEQ multiplex PCR assay. The clones in this table, taken by TCRdb from immuneACCESS, are in-frame only. Not every clone is retained; where verified, under half of the shortfall comes from an unresolved V gene, and the cause of the rest is unknown. The sample yields around 300,000 clones; roughly 92% were counted once. About 2.2% of the sample is taken by the ten largest. The specimen sequenced was peripheral blood. Receptors were obtained from a woman in her thirties with COVID-19, enrolled during active disease.

This clone was counted only a few times. The CDR3 region is CASSHGTSGYNEQFF. The CDR3, as DNA: TGTGCCAGCAGCCACGGGACTAGCGGTTACAATGAGCAGTTCTTC. The rearrangement joins TRBV5-4 to TRBJ2-1, with 11 bases that match TRBD2. Trimming at V came to 4 bases and at J to 4 bases, leaving 4 bases not matched to a gene. The length of the CDR3 is 15 residues. Per the germline V gene, CDR1 is SGHNT and CDR2 is YYREEE (reference sequence).

This sequence joins TRBV10-1 and TRBJ2-7, with D uncertain. There are 13 residues in the CDR3. Between the trimmed V and J ends, which lost 6 bases and 0 bases, there was a span of 9 bases. The germline gives CDR1 WNHNN, CDR2 SYGVQD (reference sequence). The CDR3 protein is CASSTVNSYEQYF. CDR3 coding DNA: TGCGCCAGCAGCACAGTCAACTCCTACGAGCAGTACTTC.

The chain links TRBV20-1 to TRBJ1-1; D is unresolved. V lost 3 bases and J 6 bases, leaving 8 bases between the germline ends. The CDR3 covers 11 residues. Germline CDR1 and CDR2: DFQATT and SNEGSKA (reference sequence). The CDR3 loop is CSASGGAEAFF. The CDR3 nucleotides read TGCAGTGCTAGTGGCGGGGCTGAAGCTTTCTTT.

The chain's CDR3 is CASSYTRTGFNEKLFF. The CDR3 DNA follows: TGTGCCAGCAGTTACACTAGGACAGGGTTCAATGAAAAACTGTTTTTT. The chain couples TRBV6-6 to TRBJ1-4; 8 nucleotides match TRBD1. After removal of 2 bases from V and 5 bases from J, the junction contained 7 bases not matched to a gene. The germline gives CDR1 MNHNY, CDR2 SVGAGI (reference sequence). The CDR3 spans 16 residues.

This clone was counted between two and nine times. V and J are TRBV15 and TRBJ1-2; 10 bases agree with TRBD1. Trimming cost V 8 bases and J 3 bases; bases outside gene matches: 6. This CDR3 spans 14 amino acids. Germline-derived CDR1 and CDR2 are LNHNV and YYDKDF (reference sequence). The chain's CDR3 is CATWDRGKDYGYTF. CDR3 nucleotide sequence: TGTGCCACCTGGGACAGGGGAAAGGACTATGGCTACACCTTC.

This clone was seen only once. This chain uses TRBV12-3 or TRBV12-4 with TRBJ1-5, with D unresolved. The V and J ends lost 3 bases and 0 bases respectively, with 3 bases between them. The CDR3 covers 13 residues. In DNA, the CDR3 is TGTGCCAGCAGTTTCTATAGCAATCAGCCCCAGCATTTT. Translating it yields CASSFYSNQPQHF.

This clone is a singleton in its sample. The rearrangement uses TRBV3-1 (or the pseudogene TRBV3-2) and TRBJ2-1; tentatively, D is TRBD2 (6 bases). Germline values: CDR1 LGHDT, CDR2 YNNKEL (reference sequence). V lost 4 bases, J lost 8 bases, and 18 bases lay in between. This CDR3 has 15 residues. CDR3 in amino acids: CASSPGASEAHEQFF. Written as DNA, the CDR3 is TGTGCCAGCAGCCCTGGGGCTAGCGAAGCCCATGAGCAGTTCTTC.

The chain recombines TRBV3-1 (or the pseudogene TRBV3-2) with TRBJ2-1, with 14 bases fitting TRBD2. This CDR3 is 16 amino acids long. In germline, CDR1 is LGHDT, CDR2 YNNKEL (reference sequence). Losses at the gene ends were 4 bases for V and 10 bases for J; bases not matched to a gene: 9. This chain's CDR3 is CASSLVGLAGGDEQFF. The CDR3 bases are TGTGCCAGCAGCCTAGTAGGACTAGCGGGAGGAGACGAGCAGTTCTTC.

The chain recombines TRBV10-2 with TRBJ2-3, with D tentatively TRBD2 (5 bases). The germline V gene encodes CDR1 WSHSY and CDR2 SAAADI. Trimming took 2 bases from V and 1 from J, leaving 7 bases between them. This CDR3 has 14 amino acids. In DNA, the CDR3 is TGCGCCAGCAGTGAGGTGGGAGGCACAGATACGCAGTATTTT. As protein: CASSEVGGTDTQYF.

V usage is TRBV29-1 and J usage is TRBJ2-7, with 8 positions matching TRBD1. CDR3 length: 14 residues. Trimming removed 5 bases from V and 3 bases from J; junction bases left unmatched: 9. CDR1 is SQVTM, CDR2 ANQGSEA, per germline. The CDR3 reads CSVQPRQGNYEQYF. CDR3 in DNA: TGCAGCGTTCAGCCCCGACAGGGGAACTACGAGCAGTACTTC.

The chain employs TRBV7-9 and TRBJ2-7; a possible D gene is TRBD1 (5 bases). CDR1 is SEHNR and CDR2 is FQNEAQ in the germline V gene (reference sequence). The CDR3 loop spans 13 amino acids. V was shortened by 6 bases and J by 2 bases, with 11 bases between the two germline ends. The CDR3 nucleotides are TGTGCCAGCAGACCGGACACAACCTACGAGCAGTACTTC. Its protein product is CASRPDTTYEQYF.

V usage is TRBV5-1 and J usage is TRBJ2-1; 14 positions match TRBD2. This CDR3 is 15 amino acids long. The V gene end was trimmed by 1 base and the J gene end by 7 bases; junction bases not matched to a gene: 1. CDR1 and CDR2 from the germline V gene are SGHRS and YFSETQ. CDR3 residues: CASSLRLAGGNEQFF. CDR3 coding DNA: TGCGCCAGCAGCTTGAGACTAGCGGGAGGGAATGAGCAGTTCTTC.

The V and J genes are TRBV30 and TRBJ1-4; D remains ambiguous. Germline V lookup: CDR1 GTSNPN, CDR2 SVGIG (reference sequence). The CDR3 runs to 16 residues. Trimming took 0 bases from V and 0 from J, leaving 11 bases between them. This CDR3 reads CAWSVWQVATNEKLFF. CDR3 DNA: TGTGCCTGGAGTGTGTGGCAGGTAGCAACTAATGAAAAACTGTTTTTT.

The chain recombines TRBV18 with TRBJ2-3; TRBD2 might be the D (6 bases). Germline V gene sequence: CDR1 KGHSH, CDR2 LQKENI. The CDR3 has 14 amino acids. The V and J ends lost 3 bases and 2 bases respectively, with 9 bases between them. The CDR3 reads CASSPPGDTDTQYF. As DNA, the CDR3 is TGTGCCAGCTCACCCCCGGGAGACACAGATACGCAGTATTTT.

This sequence joins TRBV10-2 and TRBJ1-1; the D gene is possibly TRBD1 (5 bases). The V and J ends lost 3 bases and 4 bases respectively, with 9 bases between them. This CDR3 is built from 13 residues. Germline loops: CDR1 WSHSY, CDR2 SAAADI. CDR3 nucleotide sequence: TGCGCCAGCAGTGACAGGGTGGGCACTGAAGCTTTCTTT. This translates into CASSDRVGTEAFF.

The chain is built from TRBV27 and TRBJ1-5; 7 nucleotides line up with TRBD1. The length of the CDR3 is 14 residues. Germline CDR1 reads MNHEY; CDR2 reads SMNVEV (reference sequence). Germline trimming cut 5 bases from V and 5 bases from J; bases unmatched to any gene: 6. Written as DNA, the CDR3 is TGTGCCAGCAGTCTTCGACAGGGATATCAGCCCCAGCATTTT. Amino acids: CASSLRQGYQPQHF.

The V call is TRBV5-5, the J call TRBJ1-5; no clear D gene. CDR1 and CDR2 from the germline V gene are SGHKS and YYEKEE (reference sequence). Trimming took 0 bases from V and 1 from J, leaving 8 bases between them. CDR3 length equals 15 residues. As DNA, the CDR3 is TGTGCCAGCAGCTTGGGAGGTCGGAGCAATCAGCCCCAGCATTTT. It codes for CASSLGGRSNQPQHF.

This clone showed up just once. The chain links TRBV9 to TRBJ2-7; D is unresolved. The CDR3 has 14 amino acids. With 0 bases removed from V and 3 bases from J, the gap between germline ends came to 10 bases. Germline CDR1 reads SGDLS; CDR2 reads YYNGEE. The CDR3 DNA sequence: TGTGCCAGCAGCGTAGTTTTGCGGAGCTACGAGCAGTACTTC. This gives the protein CASSVVLRSYEQYF.

The chain joins TRBV30 to TRBJ1-4; D remains unclear. The CDR3 sequence is 13 residues long. The germline V and J ends were trimmed by 2 bases and 8 bases, with 12 bases remaining between them. The germline CDR1 and CDR2 sequences are GTSNPN and SVGIG (reference sequence). The CDR3 spells CAWSSGFEEKLFF. In DNA, the CDR3 is TGTGCCTGGAGTTCAGGCTTTGAGGAAAAACTGTTTTTT.

The chain joins TRBV2 to TRBJ2-1; weak D call: TRBD1 (6 bases). Germline V CDR1 and CDR2: SNHLY, FYNNEI. The CDR3 is 19 residues long. Trimming pared 5 bases from V and 0 bases from J, leaving 23 bases between. This CDR3 is CASSQTGRAGYSSYNEQFF. DNA for the CDR3: TGTGCCAGCAGTCAGACAGGCCGGGCCGGTTATAGCTCCTACAATGAGCAGTTCTTC.

J is TRBJ2-5 and V is TRBV2; D ambiguous. The germline CDR1 and CDR2 sequences are SNHLY and FYNNEI. The CDR3 runs to 13 residues. With 7 bases removed from V and 2 bases from J, the gap between germline ends came to 11 bases. CDR3 region: CASIRSRQETQYF. CDR3 sequence (DNA): TGTGCCAGCATCCGTTCCAGACAAGAGACCCAGTACTTC.

This clone has a single count. The chain employs TRBV19 and TRBJ2-1, with TRBD2 matching 8 bases. The CDR3 length is 15 residues. The trim removed 4 bases at V and 5 bases at J, leaving 7 bases unmatched. CDR1 is LNHDA, CDR2 SQIVND, per germline (reference sequence). The CDR3 reads CASSKLTSANNEQFF. The DNA for the CDR3 is TGTGCCAGTAGTAAACTGACTAGCGCGAACAATGAGCAGTTCTTC. The full variable domain, completed using reference TRBV19 and TRBJ2-1, is DGGITQSPKYLFRKEGQNVTLSCEQNLNHDAMYWYRQDPGQGLRLIYYSQIVNDFQKGDIAEGYSVSREKKESFPLTVTSAQKNPTAFYLCASSKLTSANNEQFFGPGTRLTVL.

This clone was found once. V and J are TRBV5-1 and TRBJ2-1; D perhaps matches TRBD1 (5 bases). This CDR3 has 15 amino acids. The germline CDR1 and CDR2 sequences are SGHRS and YFSETQ. The germline V and J ends were trimmed by 1 base and 0 bases, with 8 bases remaining between them. The CDR3 region has the DNA TGCGCCAGCAGCTTGTACAGGAGCTCCTACAATGAGCAGTTCTTC. Amino acid sequence: CASSLYRSSYNEQFF.

The chain is built from TRBV2 and TRBJ1-6; tentative D call: TRBD1 (5 bases). Germline CDR1 and CDR2: SNHLY and FYNNEI. The V end was cut by 3 bases, the J end by 6 bases, with 12 bases between. CDR3 length: 15 residues. The CDR3 is CASSEGGAGNSPLHF. The CDR3 region has the DNA TGTGCCAGCAGTGAGGGTGGGGCAGGTAATTCACCCCTCCACTTT. Together with reference TRBV2 and TRBJ1-6, the CDR3 gives the full variable domain: EPEVTQTPSHQVTQMGQEVILRCVPISNHLYFYWYRQILGQKVEFLVSFYNNEISEKSEIFDDQFSVERPDGSNFTLKIRSTKLEDSAMYFCASSEGGAGNSPLHFGNGTRLTVT.

The V call is TRBV5-6, the J call TRBJ2-5, with no clear D. The V end was cut by 5 bases, the J end by 3 bases, with 17 bases between. The CDR3 is 15 residues long. Germline values: CDR1 SGHDT, CDR2 YYEEEE. CDR3 protein: CASSRRSLPEETQYF. The CDR3 DNA reads as TGTGCCAGCAGTCGTAGGAGTCTACCGGAAGAGACCCAGTACTTC.

V usage is TRBV5-1 and J usage is TRBJ1-3; no firm D call. The CDR3 has 15 amino acids. Germline CDR1 reads SGHRS; CDR2 reads YFSETQ. Trimming took 1 base from V and 0 from J, leaving 8 bases between them. The CDR3 region has the DNA TGCGCCAGCAGCTTGTACGCCGGCTCTGGAAACACCATATATTTT. Protein product: CASSLYAGSGNTIYF.

V and J are TRBV23-1 and TRBJ1-4; D may be TRBD1 (5 bases). TRBV23-1 is filed as an ORF, its function uncertain. The CDR3 is 17 residues long. V was cut by 8 bases and J by 0 bases, with 19 bases left in between. The CDR3 DNA reads TGCGCCAGCGGAGCCCAGGGCGCCCTTGCAACTAATGAAAAACTGTTTTTT. It specifies CASGAQGALATNEKLFF.

The chain has TRBV4-1 and TRBJ2-2; the match to TRBD2 covers 12 bases. The CDR3 length is 17 residues. The germline CDR1 and CDR2 sequences are MGHRA and YSYEKL. V shed 4 bases and J 7 bases; nucleotides not matched to a gene: 10. CDR3 sequence reads: CASSLTTLAGGRGELFF. CDR3 coding DNA: TGCGCCAGCAGCCTTACGACACTAGCGGGAGGTCGCGGGGAGCTGTTTTTT.

The genes are TRBV6-5 and TRBJ1-1; TRBD1 aligns across 7 bases. V lost 0 bases, J lost 5 bases, and 3 bases stayed unmatched. This CDR3 contains 14 residues. Germline V gene lookup returns CDR1 MNHEY and CDR2 SVGAGI. The CDR3 here is CASSYSRGQTEAFF. CDR3 coding DNA: TGTGCCAGCAGTTACTCTAGGGGGCAAACTGAAGCTTTCTTT.

This chain links TRBV6-2 or TRBV6-3 with TRBJ1-1; D possibly corresponds to TRBD1 (5 bases). CDR1 and CDR2 (germline): MNHEY, SVGEGT. The CDR3 is 14 residues long. V lost 4 bases and J lost 3, with 12 bases in between. The CDR3 DNA reads as TGTGCCAGCAGTTTACTCGGGGGATACACTGAAGCTTTCTTT. It encodes CASSLLGGYTEAFF.

The chain carries TRBV30 and TRBJ2-4; 7 nucleotides line up with TRBD2. This CDR3 is 18 amino acids long. Germline V gives CDR1 GTSNPN, CDR2 SVGIG (reference sequence). Trimming removed 2 bases from V and 0 bases from J; junction bases left unmatched: 13. The CDR3 loop is CAWSRQGPGLLAKNIQYF. The CDR3 DNA reads as TGTGCCTGGAGTCGACAAGGACCGGGACTATTAGCCAAAAACATTCAGTACTTC.